This TCR beta chain was captured in a study of T-cell reconstitution after alpha-beta-depleted transplantation in children. This clonotype was counted many times. During its preparation, the TCRbeta library received unique molecular identifiers. One entry per CDR3 protein, called by TCRdb with MiXCR from the PCR reads. The table lists around 600,000 distinct CDR3 sequences, roughly 17% of them singletons. In germline, CDR1 is SGHDT, CDR2 YYEEEE. The V and J ends lost 4 bases and 0 bases respectively, with 5 bases between them. This CDR3 has 14 residues. The TCR comes from a human donor who donated a stem cell graft to a child with acute myeloid leukemia. V is TRBV5-6 and J is TRBJ2-6; TRBD2 is a possible D gene (5 bases). The specimen was PBMCs from the stem cell graft donor, collected from the stem cell graft. The CDR3 nucleotides are TGTGCCAGCAGCGGGAGCTCTGGGGCCAACGTCCTGACTTTC. It is translated as CASSGSSGANVLTF.